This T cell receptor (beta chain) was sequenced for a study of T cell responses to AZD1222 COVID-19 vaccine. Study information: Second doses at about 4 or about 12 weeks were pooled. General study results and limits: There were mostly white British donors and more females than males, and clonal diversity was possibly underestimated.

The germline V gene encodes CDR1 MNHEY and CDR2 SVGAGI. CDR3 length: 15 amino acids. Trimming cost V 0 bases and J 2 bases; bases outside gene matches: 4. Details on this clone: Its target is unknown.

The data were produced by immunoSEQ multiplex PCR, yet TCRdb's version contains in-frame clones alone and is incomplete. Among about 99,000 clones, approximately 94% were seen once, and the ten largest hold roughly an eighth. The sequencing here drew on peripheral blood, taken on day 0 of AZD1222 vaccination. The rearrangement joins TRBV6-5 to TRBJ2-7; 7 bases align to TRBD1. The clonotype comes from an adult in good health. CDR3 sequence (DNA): TGTGCCAGCAGTTACTCCCGGGACAGTACCTACGAGCAGTACTTC. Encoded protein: CASSYSRDSTYEQYF.